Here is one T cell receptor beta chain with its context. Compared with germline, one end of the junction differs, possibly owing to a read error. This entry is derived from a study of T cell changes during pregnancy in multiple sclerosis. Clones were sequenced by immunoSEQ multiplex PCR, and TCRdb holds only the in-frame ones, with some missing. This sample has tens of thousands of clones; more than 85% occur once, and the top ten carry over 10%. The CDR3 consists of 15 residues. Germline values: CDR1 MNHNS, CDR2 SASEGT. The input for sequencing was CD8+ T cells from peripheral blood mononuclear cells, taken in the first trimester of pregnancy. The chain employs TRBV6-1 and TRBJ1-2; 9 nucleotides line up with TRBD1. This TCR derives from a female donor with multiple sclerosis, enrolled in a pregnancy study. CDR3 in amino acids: CASTELDRGNYGYTF. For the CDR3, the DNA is TGTGCCAGCACTGAACTGGACAGGGGAAACTATGGCTACACCTTC.